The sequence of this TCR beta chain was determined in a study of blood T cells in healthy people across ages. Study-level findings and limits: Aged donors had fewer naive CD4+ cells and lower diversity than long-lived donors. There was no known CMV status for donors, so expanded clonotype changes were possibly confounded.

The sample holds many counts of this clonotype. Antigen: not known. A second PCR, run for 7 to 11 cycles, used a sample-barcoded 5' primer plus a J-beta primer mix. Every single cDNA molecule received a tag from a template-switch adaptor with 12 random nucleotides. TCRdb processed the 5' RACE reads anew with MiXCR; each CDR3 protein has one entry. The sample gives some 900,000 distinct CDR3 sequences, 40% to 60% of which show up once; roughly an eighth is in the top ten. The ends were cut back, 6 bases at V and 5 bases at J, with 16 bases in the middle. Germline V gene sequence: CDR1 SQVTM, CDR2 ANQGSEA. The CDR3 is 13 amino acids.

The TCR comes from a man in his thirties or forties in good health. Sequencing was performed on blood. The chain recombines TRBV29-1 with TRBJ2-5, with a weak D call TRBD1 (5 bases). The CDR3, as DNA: TGCAGCGTCCAAAGGCCAGGGCTGGAGACCCAGTACTTC. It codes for CSVQRPGLETQYF.